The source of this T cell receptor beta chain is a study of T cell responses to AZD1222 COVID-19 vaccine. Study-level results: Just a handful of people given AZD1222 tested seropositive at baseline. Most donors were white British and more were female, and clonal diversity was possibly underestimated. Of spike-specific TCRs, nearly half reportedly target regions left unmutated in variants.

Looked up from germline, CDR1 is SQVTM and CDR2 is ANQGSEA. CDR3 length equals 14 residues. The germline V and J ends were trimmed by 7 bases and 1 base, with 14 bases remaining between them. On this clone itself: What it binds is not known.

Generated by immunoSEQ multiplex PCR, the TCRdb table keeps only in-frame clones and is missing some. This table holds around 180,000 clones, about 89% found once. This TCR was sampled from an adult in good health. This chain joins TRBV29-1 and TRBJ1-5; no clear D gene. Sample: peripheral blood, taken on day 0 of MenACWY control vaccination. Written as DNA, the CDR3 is TGCAGCGCCAGATTAACGGGGAGCAATCAGCCCCAGCATTTT. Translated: CSARLTGSNQPQHF.